This is a list of T cell receptor beta chains from one sample in a study of neurological immune-mediated disorders. One entry per CDR3 protein, called by TCRdb with MiXCR from the 5' RACE reads. This table has some 46,000 distinct CDR3 sequences, 10% appearing once. The sample consisted of PBMCs. The receptors stem from a man aged 70 or older with HTLV-1-associated myelopathy (HAM/TSP). CDR3s include the opening cysteine and the closing phenylalanine or tryptophan. The D gene is left open where the match is weak. Size is stated as once, few, many or a size class.

j_call clone_size v_call d_call cdr3_aa cdr3_nt
TRBJ1-1 many TRBV10-3 NA CAISESGLNTEAFF TGTGCCATCAGTGAGTCGGGATTGAACACTGAAGCTTTCTTT
TRBJ2-2 many TRBV7-8 NA CASSQIGTLAVGELFF TGTGCCAGCAGCCAGATAGGGACCCTTGCCGTCGGGGAGCTGTTTTTT
TRBJ2-6 many TRBV27 TRBD2 CASSRRGGPGANVLTF TGTGCCAGCAGCCGCCGGGGGGGCCCTGGGGCCAACGTCCTGACTTTC
TRBJ2-3 many TRBV5-1 NA CASSSLGGTTDTQYF TGCGCCAGCAGCTCCTTGGGCGGGACAACGGATACGCAGTATTTT
TRBJ2-7 many TRBV7-9 NA CASTTDGGSYEQYF TGTGCCAGCACCACGGACGGGGGCTCCTACGAGCAGTACTTC
TRBJ2-1 many TRBV7-2 NA CASSRDSGSYNEQFF TGTGCCAGCAGCCGTGATAGCGGCTCCTACAATGAGCAGTTCTTC
TRBJ1-1 many TRBV7-2 NA CASSLDLQAAGAEAFF TGTGCCAGCAGCTTAGACCTACAGGCGGCGGGCGCTGAAGCTTTCTTT
TRBJ1-3 many TRBV6-1 TRBD1 CASSEAPGTANTIYF TGTGCCAGCAGTGAAGCGCCCGGGACAGCAAACACCATATATTTT
TRBJ2-1 many TRBV11-1 TRBD2 CASSYSGILSYNEQFF TGTGCCAGCAGCTACAGCGGGATACTCTCCTACAATGAGCAGTTCTTC
TRBJ2-5 many TRBV12-3/TRBV12-4 NA CASSRWGSQETQYF TGTGCCAGCAGCCGTTGGGGCTCCCAAGAGACCCAGTACTTC
TRBJ2-7 many TRBV29-1 NA CSVALGTLRYNYEQYF TGCAGCGTTGCCCTCGGGACTCTCAGGTATAACTACGAGCAGTACTTC
TRBJ2-3 many TRBV7-2 NA CASSVGFSDTQYF TGTGCCAGCAGCGTAGGGTTTTCTGATACGCAGTATTTT
TRBJ1-1 many TRBV7-9 NA CASSPAWGEAFF TGTGCCAGCAGCCCCGCGTGGGGTGAAGCTTTCTTT
TRBJ1-5 many TRBV12-3/TRBV12-4 NA CASTFSTGQPQHF TGTGCCAGCACTTTTTCCACGGGGCAGCCCCAGCATTTT